This T cell receptor beta chain emerged from a study of T cells expressing NK-cell markers. What made the TCR beta cDNA was 5'RACE template switching with UMIs. TCRdb re-called the 5' RACE reads, yielding one record per CDR3 amino acid sequence without DNA. The specimen's table records fewer than 550,000 distinct CDR3 sequences. This CDR3 has 17 amino acids. CDR1 LGHNA and CDR2 YNFKEQ come from the germline V gene. The chain employs TRBV4-2 and TRBJ2-1; TCRdb returns TRBD2, unconfirmable since there is no DNA. Specimen: blood T cells: a sorted CD56 or NKG2C T cell subset, CD4+ or CD8+ T cells, or bulk PBMC T cells (not recorded which). This sequence was found in a woman aged 45 to 65 in good health. CDR3 region: CASSQTSGRGSYNEQFF.